The following is a TCR beta chain sequence with its context. Which antigen it targets is not known. There are no base qualities to consult, and no much larger clone falls within one base. This entry belongs to a study of cytomegalovirus exposure and HLA in healthy donors (dated by TCRdb to between 2016 and 2019). For context, the study as a whole: In an earlier analysis of around 540 of the donors, approximately 300 Gb of sequence data and 117 million unique TCR beta sequences from 150 million to 200 million T cells were reported. An early release that covered fewer than 800 HLA-typed donors contained around 300 gigabases of sequencing data and 80 million or so unique TCR sequences. Donor age, sex, ethnicity and CMV serostatus were compiled together with the repertoire data. The study aimed to test whether cataloging public T cell receptors could reveal signatures of past pathogen exposure. The study combined high-throughput TCR immunosequencing, statistical association of individual TCRs with disease status, and machine learning to predict cytomegalovirus infection status. The genetic ancestry cluster associated with self-reported Caucasian donors included 70% to 85% of the 300 to 450 genotyped donors. A later analysis re-analyzed previously published TCR beta repertoires from approximately 700 donors and added high-resolution HLA genotyping to study TCR occurrence patterns. Along with the approximately 700-subject first cohort, a separate validation cohort of over a hundred different subjects was used. Because of strong linkage in the cohort, five DR-DQ haplotypes were treated as single units for association and clustering. Both class I and class II loci were covered by HLA typing, at four-digit resolution. A later genetic analysis used genome-wide SNP genotypes for about three fifths of the 666 donors, treating that subset as a discovery cohort. The study used immunosequencing to profile the T cell repertoires of hundreds of subjects and linked those repertoires to cytomegalovirus serostatus. In the later analysis, no new phenotypic data were used to find candidate immune exposures; instead, reliance was placed on TCR beta sequences and their occurrence across donors. The number of donors typed differed by locus, with about 629-640 for A, B, C, DRB1 and DQB1, roughly 550 for DQA1, over 600 for DPA1, and under 490 for DPB1. To decide whether each TCR beta V gene segment behaved as functional or pseudogenic, an earlier analysis of some 570 of the donors relied on high-throughput TCR beta sequencing. Every repertoire in the discovery cohort had been generated on one and the same sequencing platform. Among roughly 400 genotyped donors of the cohort, an average of approximately 200,000 unique TCR beta nucleotide sequences was sequenced per donor, of which about 19% were non-productive. What the study reported, not specific to this receptor: The earlier analysis of 450 to 700 of the donors excluded approximately 17 rarely observed V segments, including chromosome 9 orphons, because counts were too low. While some public TCRs were present in many individuals, most TCR sequences turned up only very rarely across donors. A further reported finding was that TCR beta sequences accurately predicted the HLA-A and HLA-B alleles for most subjects in the first cohort. According to a later genetic analysis, donors in an Asian-associated ancestry cluster had fewer N-insertions in productive TCRs than the approximately 630-donor mean. A later analysis associated about 18,000 TCR beta sequences with specific HLA alleles at a false discovery rate of 0.05. In an earlier analysis of approximately 590 of the donors, most TCR beta V segments appeared in productive rearrangements about 90% or about 30% of the time, broadly matching IMGT annotations. The only immune exposure information available for the cohort was CMV serostatus. Correlated functional status among segregating V segments might be attributable to linkage disequilibrium, but an unknown experimental factor could not be ruled out. Sequencing depth was assumed to be roughly uniform across donors in the presence/absence analyses, though that assumption may not hold. Because some donors lacked HLA typing at each locus, the association tests relied only on the typed subset. A later analysis found that HLA-associated TCR beta chains were more clonally expanded and had lower generation probabilities than equally common non-associated chains. In a later analysis, the rate of TCR association differed among HLA loci, with DRB1 alleles having the most associated TCRs and HLA-C alleles having the fewest. Only TCR beta chains were sequenced in this cohort, and the absence of alpha or paired-chain data limited detectable features. A total of about 180 TCR beta chains were listed by the study as associated with cytomegalovirus. Some IMGT-functional V segments, including TRBV6-2 and TRBV6-3, could not be distinguished by the 87-base-pair reads and were therefore excluded. A cluster of highly shared sequence variants was judged likely to represent a technical artifact of the sequencing pipeline. In a later analysis, most CMV-associated TCR beta chains were found to appear HLA-restricted, with HLA associations seemingly driven largely by CMV exposure. Assigning TCR associations to individual alleles was difficult when HLA alleles, especially DR and DQ, strongly co-occurred. It was suggested by the authors that the approach could potentially be generalized to other disease states and immunological phenotypes. In vitro tests confirmed that three of the cytomegalovirus-associated TCR beta chains recognize cytomegalovirus antigens. In both the original and validation cohorts, the classifier was reported to diagnose cytomegalovirus status with high specificity and sensitivity. In a later analysis, several top co-occurrence clusters were reported to appear linked to parvovirus B19, influenza, CMV and Epstein-Barr virus. V-gene and J-gene trimming of TCR beta chains was associated with a missense DCLRE1C variant in a later genetic analysis, and the association was replicated in an independent cohort.

The library was made by the immunoSEQ multiplex PCR assay. A mixture of 60 forward primers for TCR Vbeta segments and 13 reverse primers for TCR Jbeta segments was used in the multiplex PCR. Amplification of the CDR3 region of rearranged TCR beta genes was performed with a multiplex PCR assay on genomic DNA. On the Illumina HiSeq System, the amplified TCR beta libraries were sequenced as 87-base-pair reads. The study's own analysis went as follows. A later analysis tallied about 77 million unique TCR beta chains across the approximately 670 repertoires, and some 10 million of those chains were shared by two or more donors. To remove PCR and sequencing errors, raw reads were error-corrected and collapsed into unique sequences using a nearest-neighbor algorithm that merged closely related sequences. V, D and J gene segments were assigned by aligning CDR3 sequences to IMGT reference sequences. Each retained sequence needed at least a six-nucleotide match to both a V gene segment and a J gene segment. A rearrangement counted as productive if the CDR3 had no stop codons and remained in frame with V and J, and every other rearrangement counted as non-productive. CDR3 was defined according to IMGT convention as the region running from the second conserved V-encoded cysteine to the conserved J-encoded phenylalanine. The earlier analysis of 500 to 750 of the donors excluded any sequence lacking an unambiguous match to a single V gene segment. An earlier analysis of 587 of the donors called V segments functional above 56.7% productive rearrangements and segregating when the between-donor standard deviation exceeded 5%. A statistical classification framework was developed to diagnose cytomegalovirus status using the catalog of TCR beta chain sequences. V and J gene assignment, in a later analysis, came from comparing TCR nucleotide sequences with IMGT/GENE-DB human TR gene sequences. A later analysis assigned CDR3 sequences and most-parsimonious VDJ recombination scenarios with the TCRdist pipeline. In a later analysis, each TCR beta chain was defined by its CDR3 amino acid sequence together with its V-gene family, and reads without a unique V-gene family were excluded. A later analysis removed 592 highly shared, low-generation-probability nucleotide sequences to deal with suspected cross-contamination and a sequencing artifact. In a later analysis, a clonal expansion index was calculated for each public chain from normalized within-repertoire ranks of inferred template counts. In a later analysis, generation probabilities were computed using a VDJ recombination model fitted to out-of-frame rearrangements, and the results were checked against IGoR. A later analysis scored TCR-TCR, TCR-HLA and TCR-CMV co-occurrence with hypergeometric tests, applying a repertoire-size bias correction to TCR pairs. False discovery rates were estimated in a later analysis by permuting HLA or CMV assignments 20 times. A later analysis grouped co-occurring TCRs with DBSCAN, adding TCRdist sequence similarity when clustering within HLA-allele-positive subsets. Co-occurrence clustering excluded repertoires with fewer than 30,000 or more than 120,000 public chains, plus five with anomalous nucleotide sharing. Here the immuneACCESS table is served through TCRdb, limited to in-frame sequences with V and J called. Missing clones are a known gap in these copies; in checked studies unresolved V genes cover under half, and the rest lacks a known reason. The DNA was the basis for D and trimming; V, J and clone size are from that table. This sample has over 150,000 clones in its table, and approximately 81% of those were observed once. The ten largest clones take up roughly 2.3% of the sample.

The cohort consisted of 600 to 750 healthy bone marrow donors. At the time of sampling, all cohort members were nominally healthy, though unrecorded immune exposures were likely present. The donor tested CMV seronegative and was one of the 352 seronegative cohort members. A peripheral blood sample was provided by each donor, and peripheral blood mononuclear cells were used for TCR beta sequencing. Genomic DNA extraction from the blood cell samples was performed with the Qiagen DNeasy Blood Extraction Kit. From V the trimming removes 5 bases and from J it removes 0 bases, while the gene matches leave 6 bases of the junction unaccounted for. CDR1 SGHVS and CDR2 FNYEAQ were looked up in the germline V gene. The CDR3 contains 17 residues, cysteine and phenylalanine counted. The retained sequence is limited to the CDR3, 51 bases, with the frame set at the first base.

The chain couples TRBV7-6 to TRBJ2-1; a stretch of 11 junction bases matches TRBD2. The TCR was taken from a male donor in good health and CMV-seronegative. Material for sequencing was PBMCs. The DNA sequence follows: TGTGCCAGCAGCCCGTTTAGCGGGGGGGCCTCCTACAATGAGCAGTTCTTC. This codes for CASSPFSGGASYNEQFF. With all but the CDR3 taken from the reference TRBV7-6 and TRBJ2-1 genes, the full variable domain is: GAGVSQSPRYKVTKRGQDVALRCDPISGHVSLYWYRQALGQGPEFLTYFNYEAQQDKSGLPNDRFSAERPEGSISTLTIQRTEQRDSAMYRCASSPFSGGASYNEQFFGPGTRLTVL.